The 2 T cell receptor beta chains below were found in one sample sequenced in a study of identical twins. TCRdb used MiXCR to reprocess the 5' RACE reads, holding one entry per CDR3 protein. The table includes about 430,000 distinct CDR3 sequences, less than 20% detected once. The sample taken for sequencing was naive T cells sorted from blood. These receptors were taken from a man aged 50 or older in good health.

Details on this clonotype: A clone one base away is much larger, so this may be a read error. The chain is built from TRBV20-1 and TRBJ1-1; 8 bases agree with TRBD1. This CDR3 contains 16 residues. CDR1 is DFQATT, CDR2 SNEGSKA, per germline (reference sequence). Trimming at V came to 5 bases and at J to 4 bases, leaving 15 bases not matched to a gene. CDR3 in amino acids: CSAGRKTGVMSTEAFF. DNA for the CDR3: TGCAGTGCTGGACGAAAGACAGGGGTGATGAGCACTGAAGCTTTCTTT.

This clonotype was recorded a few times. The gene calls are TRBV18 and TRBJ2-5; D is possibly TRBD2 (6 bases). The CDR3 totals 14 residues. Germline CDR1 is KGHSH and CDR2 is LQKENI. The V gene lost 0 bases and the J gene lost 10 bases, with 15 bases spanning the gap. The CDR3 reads CASSPPWEASGQYF. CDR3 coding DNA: TGTGCCAGCTCACCACCGTGGGAGGCCAGCGGCCAGTACTTC.